This T cell receptor beta chain was found in a study of response to subunit inactivated influenza vaccine. Germline V lookup: CDR1 MDHEN, CDR2 SYDVKM. V was pared by 8 bases and J by 6 bases, with 10 bases between. The CDR3 extends over 11 amino acids. TCRdb re-analysed the RT-PCR reads in MiXCR, keeping a single row per CDR3 protein. Of a few hundred thousand distinct CDR3 sequences in the sample, about 20% were seen once. The sequence was collected from a man between 50 and 75 years old who received an inactivated influenza vaccine. The sequencing here drew on PBMCs from blood, taken approximately 20 months after vaccination. The rearrangement joins TRBV28 to TRBJ2-5; no clear D gene. The CDR3 coding sequence is TGTGCCAGCGGGGTAGGACAGACCCAGTACTTC. The encoded protein is CASGVGQTQYF.